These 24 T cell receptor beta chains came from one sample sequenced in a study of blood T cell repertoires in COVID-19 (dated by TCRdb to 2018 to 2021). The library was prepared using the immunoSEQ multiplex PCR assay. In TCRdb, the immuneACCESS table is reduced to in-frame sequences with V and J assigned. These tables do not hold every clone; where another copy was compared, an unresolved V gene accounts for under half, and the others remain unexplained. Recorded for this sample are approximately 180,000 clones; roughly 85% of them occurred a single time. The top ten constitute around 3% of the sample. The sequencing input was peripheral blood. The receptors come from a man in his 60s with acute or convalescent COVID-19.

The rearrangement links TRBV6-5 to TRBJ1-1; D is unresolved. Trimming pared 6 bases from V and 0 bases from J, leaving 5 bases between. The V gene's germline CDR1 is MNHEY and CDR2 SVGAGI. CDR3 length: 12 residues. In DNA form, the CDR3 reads TGTGCCAGCAGCCAATTGAACACTGAAGCTTTCTTT. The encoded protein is CASSQLNTEAFF.

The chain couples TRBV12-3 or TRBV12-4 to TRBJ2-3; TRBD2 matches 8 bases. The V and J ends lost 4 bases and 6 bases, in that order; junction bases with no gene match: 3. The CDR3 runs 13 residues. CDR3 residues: CASSSGGTDTQYF. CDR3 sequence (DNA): TGTGCCAGCAGTTCGGGGGGGACGGATACGCAGTATTTT.

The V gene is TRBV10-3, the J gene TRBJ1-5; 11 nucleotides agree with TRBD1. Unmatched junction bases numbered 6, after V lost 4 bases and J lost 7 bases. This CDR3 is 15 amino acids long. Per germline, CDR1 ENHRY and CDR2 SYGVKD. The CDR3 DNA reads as TGTGCCATCAGTGGCGGACAGGGGGCCGGGCAGCCCCAGCATTTT. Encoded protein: CAISGGQGAGQPQHF.

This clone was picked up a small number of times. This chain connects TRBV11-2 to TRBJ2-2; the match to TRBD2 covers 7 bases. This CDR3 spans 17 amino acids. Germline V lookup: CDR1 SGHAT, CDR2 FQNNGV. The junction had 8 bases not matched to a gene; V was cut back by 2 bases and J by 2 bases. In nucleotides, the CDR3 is TGTGCCAGCAGCTTAAGGGGCGGGAGCCCAAACACCGGGGAGCTGTTTTTT. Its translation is CASSLRGGSPNTGELFF.

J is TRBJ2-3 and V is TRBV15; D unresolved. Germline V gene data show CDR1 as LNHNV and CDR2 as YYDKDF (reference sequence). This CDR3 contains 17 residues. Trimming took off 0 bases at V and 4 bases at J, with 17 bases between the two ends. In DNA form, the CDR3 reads TGTGCCACCAGCAGAGATCCCCGAAGCTCGGGTTCAGATACGCAGTATTTT. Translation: CATSRDPRSSGSDTQYF.

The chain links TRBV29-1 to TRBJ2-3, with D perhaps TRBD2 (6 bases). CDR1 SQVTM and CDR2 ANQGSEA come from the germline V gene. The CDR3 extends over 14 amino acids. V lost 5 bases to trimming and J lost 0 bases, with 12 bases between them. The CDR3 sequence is CSVSGRLSTDTQYF. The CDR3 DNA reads TGCAGCGTTTCGGGGAGGCTGAGCACAGATACGCAGTATTTT.

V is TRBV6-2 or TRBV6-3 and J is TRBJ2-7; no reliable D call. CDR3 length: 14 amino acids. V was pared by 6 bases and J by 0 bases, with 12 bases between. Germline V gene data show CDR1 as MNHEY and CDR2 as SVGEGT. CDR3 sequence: CASSLPSDSYEQYF. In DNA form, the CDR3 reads TGTGCCAGCAGCCTACCGAGCGACTCCTACGAGCAGTACTTC.

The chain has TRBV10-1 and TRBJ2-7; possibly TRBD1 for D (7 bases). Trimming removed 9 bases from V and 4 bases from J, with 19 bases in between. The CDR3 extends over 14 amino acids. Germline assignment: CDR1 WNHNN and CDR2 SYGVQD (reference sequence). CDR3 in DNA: TGCGCCAGGTCGAGACAGGGAGGTCTGTACGAGCAGTACTTC. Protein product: CARSRQGGLYEQYF.

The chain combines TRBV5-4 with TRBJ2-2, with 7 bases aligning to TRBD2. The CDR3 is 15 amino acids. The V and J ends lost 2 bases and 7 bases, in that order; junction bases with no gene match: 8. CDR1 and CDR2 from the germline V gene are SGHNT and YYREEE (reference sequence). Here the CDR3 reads CASSFGGSPGGELFF. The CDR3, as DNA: TGTGCCAGCAGCTTCGGCGGGAGTCCGGGCGGGGAGCTGTTTTTT.

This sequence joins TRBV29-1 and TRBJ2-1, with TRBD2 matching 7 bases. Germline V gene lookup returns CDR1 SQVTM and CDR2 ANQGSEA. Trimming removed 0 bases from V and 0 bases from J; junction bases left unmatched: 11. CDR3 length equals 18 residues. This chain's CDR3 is CSVEDVASGAISYNEQFF. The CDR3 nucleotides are TGCAGCGTTGAAGATGTCGCTAGCGGAGCGATCTCCTACAATGAGCAGTTCTTC.

For the CDR3, the DNA is TGTGCCAGCAGTCCGCGGGTAAGCGGGAGGGCCCCAGATACGCAGTATTTT. It specifies CASSPRVSGRAPDTQYF. The chain uses TRBV27 and TRBJ2-3; 10 positions agree with TRBD2. Looked up from germline, CDR1 is MNHEY and CDR2 is SMNVEV (reference sequence). The junction had 12 bases not matched to a gene; V was cut back by 5 bases and J by 4 bases. The CDR3 totals 17 residues.

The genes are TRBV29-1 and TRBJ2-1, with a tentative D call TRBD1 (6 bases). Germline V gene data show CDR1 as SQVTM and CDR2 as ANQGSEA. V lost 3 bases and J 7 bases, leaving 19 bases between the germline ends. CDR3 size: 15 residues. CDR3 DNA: TGCAGCGTTGATAGGGGGTATTTACAAGAGAATGAGCAGTTCTTC. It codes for CSVDRGYLQENEQFF.

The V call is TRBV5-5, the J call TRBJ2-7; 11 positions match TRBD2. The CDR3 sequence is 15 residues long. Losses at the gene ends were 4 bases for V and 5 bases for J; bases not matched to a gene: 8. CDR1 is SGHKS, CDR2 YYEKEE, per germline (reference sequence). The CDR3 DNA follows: TGTGCCAGCAGCGCGGTAGCGGGAGGGCCCCACGAGCAGTACTTC. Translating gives CASSAVAGGPHEQYF. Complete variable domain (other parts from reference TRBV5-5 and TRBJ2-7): DAGVTQSPTHLIKTRGQQVTLRCSPISGHKSVSWYQQVLGQGPQFIFQYYEKEERGRGNFPDRFSARQFPNYSSELNVNALLLGDSALYLCASSAVAGGPHEQYFGPGTRLTVT.

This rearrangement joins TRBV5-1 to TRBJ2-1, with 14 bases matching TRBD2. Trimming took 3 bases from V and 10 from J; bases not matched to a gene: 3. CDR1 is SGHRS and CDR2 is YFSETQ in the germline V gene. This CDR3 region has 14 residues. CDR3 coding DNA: TGCGCCAGCAGCTGGGGACTAGCGGGAGTGGAGCAGTTCTTC. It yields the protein CASSWGLAGVEQFF.

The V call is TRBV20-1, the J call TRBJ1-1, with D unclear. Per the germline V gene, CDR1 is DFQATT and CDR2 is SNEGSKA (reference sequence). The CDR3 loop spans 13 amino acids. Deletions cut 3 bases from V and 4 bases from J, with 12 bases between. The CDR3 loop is CSASSGMGTEAFF. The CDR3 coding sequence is TGCAGTGCTAGTTCCGGGATGGGCACTGAAGCTTTCTTT.

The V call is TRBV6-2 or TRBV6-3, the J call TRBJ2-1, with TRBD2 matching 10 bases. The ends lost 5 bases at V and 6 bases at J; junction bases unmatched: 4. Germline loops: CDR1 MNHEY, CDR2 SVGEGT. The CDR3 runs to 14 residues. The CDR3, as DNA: TGTGCCAGCAGTGGAGGGACTAGCGTCAATGAGCAGTTCTTC. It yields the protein CASSGGTSVNEQFF.

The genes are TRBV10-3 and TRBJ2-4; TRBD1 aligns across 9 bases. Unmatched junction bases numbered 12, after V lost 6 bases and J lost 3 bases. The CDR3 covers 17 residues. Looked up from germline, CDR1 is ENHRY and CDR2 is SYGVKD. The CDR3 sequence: CAIRAGTGSGGKNIQYF. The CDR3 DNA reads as TGTGCCATCAGGGCAGGGACAGGGTCGGGAGGCAAAAACATTCAGTACTTC.

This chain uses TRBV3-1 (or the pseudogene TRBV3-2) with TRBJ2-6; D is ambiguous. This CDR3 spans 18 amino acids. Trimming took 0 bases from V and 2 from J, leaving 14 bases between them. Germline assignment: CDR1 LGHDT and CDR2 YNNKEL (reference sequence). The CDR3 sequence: CASSQERSSLTGANVLTF. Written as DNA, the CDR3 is TGTGCCAGCAGCCAAGAAAGGAGTAGCCTCACTGGGGCCAACGTCCTGACTTTC.

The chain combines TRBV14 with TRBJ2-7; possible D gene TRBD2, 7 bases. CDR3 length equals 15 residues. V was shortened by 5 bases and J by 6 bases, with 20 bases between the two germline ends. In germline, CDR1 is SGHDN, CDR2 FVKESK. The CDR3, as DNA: TGTGCCAGCAGCTACGCAGGAATCGGGGGGCGCGAGCAGTACTTC. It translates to CASSYAGIGGREQYF.

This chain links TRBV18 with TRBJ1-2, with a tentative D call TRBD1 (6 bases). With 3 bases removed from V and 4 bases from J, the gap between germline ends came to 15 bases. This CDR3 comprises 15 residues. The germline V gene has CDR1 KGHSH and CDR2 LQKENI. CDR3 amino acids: CASSPLGQTTYGYTF. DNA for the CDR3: TGTGCCAGCTCACCTCTCGGACAGACAACCTATGGCTACACCTTC.

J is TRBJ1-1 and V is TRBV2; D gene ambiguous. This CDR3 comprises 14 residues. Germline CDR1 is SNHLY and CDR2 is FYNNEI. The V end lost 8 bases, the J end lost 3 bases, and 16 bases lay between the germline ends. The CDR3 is CASCPYPGYTEAFF. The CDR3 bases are TGTGCCAGCTGCCCCTATCCGGGGTACACTGAAGCTTTCTTT.

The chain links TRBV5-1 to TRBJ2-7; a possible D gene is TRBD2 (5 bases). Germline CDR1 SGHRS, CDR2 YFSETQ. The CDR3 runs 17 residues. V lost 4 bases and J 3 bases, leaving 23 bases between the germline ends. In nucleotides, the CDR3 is TGCGCCAGCAGCCTGGGTGGTGGTTATGCGGGTTTCTACGAGCAGTACTTC. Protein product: CASSLGGGYAGFYEQYF.

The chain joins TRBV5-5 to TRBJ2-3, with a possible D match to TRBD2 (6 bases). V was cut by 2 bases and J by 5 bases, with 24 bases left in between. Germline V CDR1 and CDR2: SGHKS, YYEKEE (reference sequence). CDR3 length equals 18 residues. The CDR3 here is CASSLTNGQSGRGDTQYF. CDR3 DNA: TGTGCCAGCAGCTTAACCAACGGCCAATCCGGGAGAGGAGATACGCAGTATTTT.

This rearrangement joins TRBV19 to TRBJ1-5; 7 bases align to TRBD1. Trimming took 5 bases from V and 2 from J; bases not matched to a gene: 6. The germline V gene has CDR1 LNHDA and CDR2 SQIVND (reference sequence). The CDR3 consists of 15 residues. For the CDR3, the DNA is TGTGCCAGTAGTTCGGACAGGTTCGGCAATCAGCCCCAGCATTTT. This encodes CASSSDRFGNQPQHF.